These 6 T cell receptor beta chains share one sample of origin, sequenced in a study of blood T cells in healthy people across ages. Next came a second PCR, run for roughly 6 to 11 cycles, which used a sample-barcoded 5' primer along with a J-beta primer mix. TCRdb re-analysed the 5' RACE reads in MiXCR, keeping a single row per CDR3 protein. The sample carries roughly 1.9 million distinct CDR3 sequences, 35% to 50% recorded once. Material: blood. The source is a human donor in good health.

The J gene is TRBJ2-5, the V gene TRBV7-2, with a tentative D call TRBD1 (6 bases). This CDR3 is 14 amino acids long. The V and J ends lost 5 bases and 7 bases respectively, with 17 bases between them. Germline V CDR1 and CDR2: SGHTA, FQGNSA. The CDR3 DNA reads TGTGCCAGCAGCCAGGCAGGGGTTAGAGGGACCCAGTACTTC. Amino acids: CASSQAGVRGTQYF.

This clonotype was seen more than once but under ten times. The genes are TRBV5-5 and TRBJ1-2, with D possibly matching TRBD1 (5 bases). This CDR3 region has 13 residues. CDR1 is SGHKS, CDR2 YYEKEE, per germline (reference sequence). V was shortened by 0 bases and J by 6 bases, with 9 bases between the two germline ends. The CDR3 here is CASSLDRLDGYTF. The DNA for the CDR3 is TGTGCCAGCAGCTTGGACAGGCTGGATGGCTACACCTTC. The variable domain in full, completed from reference TRBV5-5 and TRBJ1-2, reads DAGVTQSPTHLIKTRGQQVTLRCSPISGHKSVSWYQQVLGQGPQFIFQYYEKEERGRGNFPDRFSARQFPNYSSELNVNALLLGDSALYLCASSLDRLDGYTFGSGTRLTVV.

This chain links TRBV7-9 with TRBJ1-5; no definite D call. Trimming left V 6 bases short and J 5 bases short, with 17 bases between. CDR1 and CDR2 (germline): SEHNR, FQNEAQ (reference sequence). This CDR3 has 15 amino acids. CDR3 sequence reads: CASSPTGVPDQPQHF. DNA of the CDR3: TGTGCCAGCAGTCCCACCGGGGTCCCAGATCAGCCCCAGCATTTT.

The chain recombines TRBV12-3 or TRBV12-4 with TRBJ2-3, with D possibly being TRBD2 (5 bases). The CDR3 totals 15 residues. Trimming took off 6 bases at V and 3 bases at J, with 16 bases between the two ends. In nucleotides, the CDR3 is TGTGCCAGCAGGAGAGGGTCCCTGGGAACAGATACGCAGTATTTT. Protein: CASRRGSLGTDTQYF.

The genes are TRBV20-1 and TRBJ1-2, with 7 bases that match TRBD1. CDR1 and CDR2 (germline): DFQATT, SNEGSKA (reference sequence). The ends lost 6 bases at V and 8 bases at J; junction bases unmatched: 6. This CDR3 has 11 residues. Here the CDR3 reads CSAPDRAGYTF. The CDR3 DNA is TGCAGTGCCCCTGACAGGGCCGGCTACACCTTC.

The chain joins TRBV28 to TRBJ2-3, with 8 bases that match TRBD1. Germline V lookup: CDR1 MDHEN, CDR2 SYDVKM. The CDR3 consists of 16 residues. V lost 5 bases and J lost 4; bases outside the gene matches: 11. In nucleotides, the CDR3 is TGTGCCAGCAGTCAAAGGGACAGGTTGGGTTCAGATACGCAGTATTTT. Translation: CASSQRDRLGSDTQYF.